What follows are 29 T cell receptor beta chains derived from one specimen sequenced in a study of T cells in Graves' hyperthyroidism and ophthalmopathy. RNA transcripts were the template for amplifying TCR beta CDR3 regions. In the first-round RT-PCR of the TCR CDR3, the HTBI primer set was used. MiXCR was run by TCRdb on the multiplex PCR reads, yielding one entry per CDR3 protein. The data show over 300,000 distinct CDR3 sequences, roughly an eighth seen once. Sequencing was performed on blood. These receptors came from a woman between 35 and 50 years old with Graves' ophthalmopathy.

The chain has TRBV7-9 and TRBJ1-1; D not certain. Trimming stripped 6 bases from V and 5 bases from J, with 16 bases between. Germline lookup yields CDR1 SEHNR and CDR2 FQNEAQ (reference sequence). The CDR3 spans 14 residues. This CDR3 is CASRQEPEWTEAFF. The CDR3 bases are TGTGCCAGCAGACAAGAGCCGGAATGGACTGAAGCTTTCTTT.

Details on this clonotype: This clone may be a read error of a much larger clone one base away. The CDR3 loop is CSANADLLEGTEAFF. For the CDR3, the DNA is TGCAGTGCTAACGCGGACCTCCTCGAGGGCACTGAAGCTTTCTTT. The chain couples TRBV20-1 to TRBJ1-1, with D hard to call. Deletions cut 4 bases from V and 4 bases from J, with 19 bases between. CDR1 and CDR2 (germline): DFQATT, SNEGSKA (reference sequence). This CDR3 spans 15 amino acids.

This chain uses TRBV10-3 with TRBJ2-2, with 7 bases matching TRBD1. The V gene end was trimmed by 8 bases and the J gene end by 6 bases; junction bases not matched to a gene: 6. The CDR3 covers 13 residues. Germline V gives CDR1 ENHRY, CDR2 SYGVKD. CDR3 amino acids: CAICDRVPGELFF. The CDR3 DNA reads TGTGCCATCTGCGACAGGGTACCCGGGGAGCTGTTTTTT.

This clonotype was observed at least ten times. The chain is built from TRBV11-3 and TRBJ1-1; maybe TRBD1 (5 bases). The germline gives CDR1 SGHNT, CDR2 YENEEA. V gave up 7 bases and J gave up 6 bases, with 18 bases separating them. This CDR3 comprises 14 residues. CDR3 sequence: CASTPGRAGAEAFF. As DNA, the CDR3 is TGTGCCAGCACCCCCGGCAGGGCTGGGGCTGAAGCTTTCTTT. Looking up the rest from reference TRBV11-3 and TRBJ1-1 gives the full variable domain: EAGVVQSPRYKIIEKKQPVAFWCNPISGHNTLYWYLQNLGQGPELLIRYENEEAVDDSQLPKDRFSAERLKGVDSTLKIQPAELGDSAVYLCASTPGRAGAEAFFGQGTRLTVV.

This clonotype appeared many times. The chain has TRBV12-3 or TRBV12-4 and TRBJ2-1; D not certain. This CDR3 has 13 residues. Trimming pared 6 bases from V and 7 bases from J, leaving 13 bases between. The CDR3 protein is CASSSNPMNEQFF. Written as DNA, the CDR3 is TGTGCCAGCAGCTCAAATCCCATGAATGAGCAGTTCTTC.

This clonotype was seen at least ten times. The chain uses TRBV14 and TRBJ2-1; D remains unclear. The CDR3 totals 17 residues. Germline lookup yields CDR1 SGHDN and CDR2 FVKESK. V lost 0 bases, J lost 0 bases, and 12 bases lay in between. CDR3 sequence: CASSQETDLSSYNEQFF. CDR3 nucleotides: TGTGCCAGCAGCCAAGAGACCGACCTTAGCTCCTACAATGAGCAGTTCTTC.

This clonotype was picked up many times. This chain connects TRBV29-1 to TRBJ2-2, with D perhaps matching TRBD1 (5 bases). The CDR3 has 11 residues. Between the trimmed V and J ends, which lost 4 bases and 6 bases, there was a span of 6 bases. CDR1 SQVTM and CDR2 ANQGSEA come from the germline V gene. CDR3 sequence: CSVGGAGELFF. The CDR3 coding sequence is TGCAGCGTTGGGGGCGCCGGGGAGCTGTTTTTT.

V gene TRBV6-1 combines with J gene TRBJ2-2, with D hard to call. CDR3 length: 11 residues. The V gene's germline CDR1 is MNHNS and CDR2 SASEGT. The V gene lost 8 bases and the J gene lost 7 bases, with 8 bases spanning the gap. As DNA, the CDR3 is TGTGCCAGCGGCAGTGGCGGGGAGCTGTTTTTT. Residues: CASGSGGELFF.

This clonotype was detected only a few times. This chain joins TRBV7-8 and TRBJ1-1; D gene unclear. The CDR3 covers 14 residues. Trimming cost V 0 bases and J 3 bases, with 8 bases left between them. The V gene's germline CDR1 is SGHVS and CDR2 FQNEAQ. In nucleotides, the CDR3 is TGTGCCAGCAGCTTAGCGCCACACGACACTGAAGCTTTCTTT. Its translation: CASSLAPHDTEAFF.

This clonotype was counted at least ten times. The rearrangement links TRBV27 to TRBJ2-3, with D possibly called TRBD1 or TRBD2 (6 bases each). CDR1 and CDR2 (germline): MNHEY, SMNVEV (reference sequence). There are 15 residues in the CDR3. Deletions cut 4 bases from V and 5 bases from J, with 16 bases between. CDR3: CASSSVGGGEDTQYF. As DNA, the CDR3 is TGTGCCAGCAGTTCCGTGGGGGGCGGGGAAGATACGCAGTATTTT.

To note about this clonotype: A much larger clone sits a single nucleotide away, making a read error possible. The rearrangement links TRBV3-1 to TRBJ2-5; D tentatively reads TRBD1 or TRBD2 (5 bases each). The germline gives CDR1 LGHDT, CDR2 YNNKEL (reference sequence). The CDR3 totals 16 residues. This chain's CDR3 is CASSQDRGAATETQDF. The CDR3 nucleotides are TGTGCCAGCAGCCAAGATCGAGGGGCGGCAACAGAGACCCAGGACTTC.

Only a few counts were recorded for this clonotype. The J gene is TRBJ2-2, the V gene TRBV19; D perhaps matches TRBD2 (7 bases). This CDR3 is built from 17 residues. V lost 1 base, J lost 4 bases, and 16 bases lay in between. From germline, CDR1 is LNHDA and CDR2 SQIVND (reference sequence). The CDR3 DNA reads TGTGCCAGTAGTATAGGGGCCGGGGGGCGCCGCACCGGGGAGCTGTTTTTT. Translation: CASSIGAGGRRTGELFF.

This clonotype occurred a few times. The chain recombines TRBV27 with TRBJ2-1, with 12 bases aligning to TRBD2. Unmatched junction bases numbered 12, after V lost 2 bases and J lost 10 bases. Germline CDR1 is MNHEY and CDR2 is SMNVEV (reference sequence). The length of the CDR3 is 17 residues. The CDR3 coding sequence is TGTGCCAGCAGTTTACGGCTAGCGGGAGGGAAAATCAACGAGCAGTTCTTC. Translating it yields CASSLRLAGGKINEQFF.

Only a few counts were recorded for this clonotype. This rearrangement joins TRBV13 to TRBJ1-4; D is possibly TRBD1 (6 bases). Germline CDR1 PRHDT, CDR2 FYEKMQ (reference sequence). The CDR3 sequence is 15 residues long. The V end lost 3 bases, the J end lost 2 bases, and 10 bases lay between the germline ends. The CDR3 loop reads CASSFGQHTNEKLFF. DNA for the CDR3: TGTGCCAGCAGCTTCGGACAGCACACTAATGAAAAACTGTTTTTT. Combining the CDR3 with reference TRBV13 and TRBJ1-4 gives the whole variable domain AAGVIQSPRHLIKEKRETATLKCYPIPRHDTVYWYQQGPGQDPQFLISFYEKMQSDKGSIPDRFSAQQFSDYHSELNMSSLELGDSALYFCASSFGQHTNEKLFFGSGTQLSVL.

This clonotype was counted ten times or more. The chain combines TRBV29-1 with TRBJ1-2, with 12 bases that match TRBD1. V was clipped by 4 bases and J by 5 bases; unmatched bases: 5. Germline CDR1 is SQVTM and CDR2 is ANQGSEA. This CDR3 contains 14 residues. The CDR3 loop reads CSVGDRGRVYGYTF. The CDR3 DNA follows: TGCAGCGTTGGGGACAGGGGGCGCGTATATGGCTACACCTTC.

Regarding this clonotype: This clone may be a read error of a much larger clone one base away. V and J are TRBV2 and TRBJ1-4; the D is unclear. Germline CDR1 and CDR2: SNHLY and FYNNEI. The CDR3 extends over 10 amino acids. Trimming pared 8 bases from V and 7 bases from J, leaving 5 bases between. CDR3 DNA: TGTGCCAGCGGGTCTGAAAAACTGTTTTTT. Encoded protein: CASGSEKLFF.

The rearrangement joins TRBV4-1 to TRBJ2-1; tentatively, D is TRBD2 (6 bases). Germline loops: CDR1 MGHRA, CDR2 YSYEKL. Trimming left V 0 bases short and J 10 bases short, with 19 bases between. The CDR3 runs to 16 residues. CDR3: CASSQDIGTRSREQFF. CDR3 sequence (DNA): TGCGCCAGCAGCCAAGATATAGGGACTCGTAGTAGAGAGCAGTTCTTC.

The chain joins TRBV19 to TRBJ2-3; possibly TRBD1 for D (6 bases). The V end was cut by 3 bases, the J end by 6 bases, with 10 bases between. Germline assignment: CDR1 LNHDA and CDR2 SQIVND (reference sequence). There are 13 residues in the CDR3. In nucleotides, the CDR3 is TGTGCCAGTAGTATCGGACAGTCGGATACGCAGTATTTT. Amino acids: CASSIGQSDTQYF. The variable domain in full, with the rest retrieved from reference TRBV19 and TRBJ2-3, is DGGITQSPKYLFRKEGQNVTLSCEQNLNHDAMYWYRQDPGQGLRLIYYSQIVNDFQKGDIAEGYSVSREKKESFPLTVTSAQKNPTAFYLCASSIGQSDTQYFGPGTRLTVL.

This clonotype was observed once. This sequence may be a read error, since a much larger clone differs from it by one base. The chain carries TRBV27 and TRBJ1-3, with unresolved D. The germline gives CDR1 MNHEY, CDR2 SMNVEV (reference sequence). The CDR3 is 16 residues long. This CDR3 is CASSFPDDFSGDTIYF. CDR3 DNA sequence: TGTGCCAGCAGTTTCCCGGACGACTTCTCTGGAGACACCATATATTTT.

The chain links TRBV2 to TRBJ2-6, with 8 nucleotides matching TRBD2. Germline values: CDR1 SNHLY, CDR2 FYNNEI. V was clipped by 7 bases and J by 2 bases; unmatched bases: 4. The length of the CDR3 is 15 residues. The CDR3 DNA sequence: TGTGCCAGCAATCGGGGGGGGGCTGGGGCCAACGTCCTGACTTTC. Encoded protein: CASNRGGAGANVLTF.

The sample holds many counts of this clonotype. V and J are TRBV2 and TRBJ2-7, with D unresolved. Looked up from germline, CDR1 is SNHLY and CDR2 is FYNNEI. V lost 6 bases, J lost 5 bases, and 23 bases lay in between. This CDR3 is 16 amino acids long. CDR3 in amino acids: CASRGQATHKADEQYF. The CDR3 bases are TGTGCCAGCAGGGGCCAGGCAACACACAAAGCCGACGAGCAGTACTTC.

The table lists this clonotype with many counts. The chain has TRBV28 and TRBJ1-5; D is unclear. The CDR3 sequence is 15 residues long. V dropped 3 bases and J dropped 6 bases, with 15 bases sitting between them. Germline CDR1 and CDR2: MDHEN and SYDVKM. The CDR3 DNA is TGTGCCAGCAGTTTCCTAATCGAGGCTCTTCAGCCCCAGCATTTT. The encoded protein is CASSFLIEALQPQHF.

In this sample, this clonotype turned up many times. The chain carries TRBV7-9 and TRBJ2-1; 9 positions match TRBD2. The CDR3 has 15 residues. Germline V lookup: CDR1 SEHNR, CDR2 FQNEAQ (reference sequence). Trimming took 5 bases from V and 6 from J; bases not matched to a gene: 8. The CDR3: CASSLGSGGSNEQFF. As DNA, the CDR3 is TGTGCCAGCAGCCTAGGTAGCGGGGGCTCCAATGAGCAGTTCTTC.

This clonotype was detected many times. The chain combines TRBV7-9 with TRBJ1-2, with 8 positions matching TRBD1. The CDR3 is 14 residues long. Germline V gene data show CDR1 as SEHNR and CDR2 as FQNEAQ (reference sequence). Trimming cost V 5 bases and J 5 bases; bases outside gene matches: 7. The CDR3 DNA reads as TGTGCCAGCAGCGAGGGGACAGGATCATATGGCTACACCTTC. Translated, it gives CASSEGTGSYGYTF.

In its sample, this clonotype was seen a few times. This chain uses TRBV19 with TRBJ1-2; TRBD1 is a possible D gene (6 bases). The CDR3 is 13 amino acids. V lost 6 bases and J lost 4, with 12 bases in between. CDR1 and CDR2 from the germline V gene are LNHDA and SQIVND (reference sequence). CDR3: CASRQGPSYGYTF. The CDR3 DNA is TGTGCCAGTAGACAGGGTCCTTCCTATGGCTACACCTTC.

This clonotype occurred a few times. The genes are TRBV14 and TRBJ2-5; a weak D match, TRBD1 (5 bases). The CDR3 sequence is 14 residues long. Trimming removed 4 bases at V and 4 bases at J, with 13 bases between. Germline values: CDR1 SGHDN, CDR2 FVKESK. DNA for the CDR3: TGTGCCAGCAGCCCACTGGGGCAGGTAGAGACCCAGTACTTC. Translating it yields CASSPLGQVETQYF.

This sequence joins TRBV7-9 and TRBJ1-1, with no clear D. V gave up 3 bases and J gave up 3 bases, with 11 bases separating them. This CDR3 contains 14 residues. Germline V gene sequence: CDR1 SEHNR, CDR2 FQNEAQ (reference sequence). The CDR3 bases are TGTGCCAGCAGCTTCGACCTTGGGGACACTGAAGCTTTCTTT. Residues: CASSFDLGDTEAFF.

This chain's CDR3 is CASFPDRDYGYTF. The CDR3 DNA follows: TGTGCCAGCTTCCCGGACAGGGACTATGGCTACACCTTC. The chain combines TRBV28 with TRBJ1-2; TRBD1 matches 8 bases. Germline CDR1 reads MDHEN; CDR2 reads SYDVKM. With V trimmed by 8 bases and J by 3 bases, 5 bases remained unmatched. This CDR3 contains 13 residues.

This clonotype was recorded many times. The V call is TRBV19, the J call TRBJ2-7, with D perhaps TRBD1 or TRBD2 (5 bases each). V lost 4 bases, J lost 2 bases, and 15 bases lay in between. This CDR3 comprises 15 residues. Germline-derived CDR1 and CDR2 are LNHDA and SQIVND (reference sequence). CDR3 bases: TGTGCCAGTAGTAGTGGATGGGGGATGACCTACGAGCAGTACTTC. Translating it yields CASSSGWGMTYEQYF. Full variable domain (outside the CDR3, taken from reference TRBV19 and TRBJ2-7): DGGITQSPKYLFRKEGQNVTLSCEQNLNHDAMYWYRQDPGQGLRLIYYSQIVNDFQKGDIAEGYSVSREKKESFPLTVTSAQKNPTAFYLCASSSGWGMTYEQYFGPGTRLTVT.